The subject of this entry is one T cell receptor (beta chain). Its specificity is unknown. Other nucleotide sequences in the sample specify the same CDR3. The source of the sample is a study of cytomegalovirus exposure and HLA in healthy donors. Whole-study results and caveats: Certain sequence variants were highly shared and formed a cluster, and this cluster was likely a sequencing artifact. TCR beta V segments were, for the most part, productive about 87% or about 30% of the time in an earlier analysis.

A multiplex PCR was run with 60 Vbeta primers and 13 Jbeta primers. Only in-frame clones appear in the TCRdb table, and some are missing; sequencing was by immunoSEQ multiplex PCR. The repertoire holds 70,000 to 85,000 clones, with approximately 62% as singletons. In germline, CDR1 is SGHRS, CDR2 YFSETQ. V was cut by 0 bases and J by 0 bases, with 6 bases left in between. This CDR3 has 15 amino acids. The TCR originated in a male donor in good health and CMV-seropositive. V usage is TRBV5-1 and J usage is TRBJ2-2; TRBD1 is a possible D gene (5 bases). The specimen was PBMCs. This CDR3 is CASSLGQSNTGELFF. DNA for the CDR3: TGCGCCAGCAGCTTGGGACAGTCGAACACCGGGGAGCTGTTTTTT.